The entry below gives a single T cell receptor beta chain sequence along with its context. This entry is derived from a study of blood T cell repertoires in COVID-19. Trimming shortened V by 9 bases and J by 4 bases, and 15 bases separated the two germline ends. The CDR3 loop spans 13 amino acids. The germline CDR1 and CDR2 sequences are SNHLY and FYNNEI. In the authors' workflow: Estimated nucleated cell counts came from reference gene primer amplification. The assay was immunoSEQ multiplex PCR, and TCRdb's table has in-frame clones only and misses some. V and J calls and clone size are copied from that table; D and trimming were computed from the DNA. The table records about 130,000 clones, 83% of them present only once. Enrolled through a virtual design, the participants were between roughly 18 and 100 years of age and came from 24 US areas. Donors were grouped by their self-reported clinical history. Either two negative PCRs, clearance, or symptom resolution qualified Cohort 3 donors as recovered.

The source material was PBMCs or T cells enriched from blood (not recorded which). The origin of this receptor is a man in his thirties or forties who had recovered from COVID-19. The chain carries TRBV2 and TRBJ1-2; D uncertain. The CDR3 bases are TGTGCCAGTACCATAGATGGTGGCTATGGCTACACCTTC. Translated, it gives CASTIDGGYGYTF. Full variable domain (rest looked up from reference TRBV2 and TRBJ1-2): EPEVTQTPSHQVTQMGQEVILRCVPISNHLYFYWYRQILGQKVEFLVSFYNNEISEKSEIFDDQFSVERPDGSNFTLKIRSTKLEDSAMYFCASTIDGGYGYTFGSGTRLTVV.